This T cell receptor (beta chain) was observed in a study of a mutant IDH1 vaccine in newly diagnosed glioma. Turning to the study itself: Patients previously underwent radiotherapy, temozolomide, or both, and most underwent both.

The V end was cut by 4 bases, the J end by 0 bases, with 13 bases between. The CDR3 length is 15 residues. Germline V CDR1 and CDR2: SGHTA, FQGNSA. Regarding time point: week 47, end of study. Each dose of the vaccine consisted of 300 ug of mutant IDH1 20-mer peptide, with topical imiquimod. Profiled with immunoSEQ multiplex PCR; TCRdb holds only in-frame clones, not every one. The profile covers about 85,000 clones, with nearly 90% appearing a single time and around 0.73% taken by the ten largest. Details on this clone: Its target is not known.

This chain joins TRBV7-2 and TRBJ2-7; D may match TRBD1 or TRBD2 (6 bases each). The TCR was taken from a woman between 45 and 60 years old with glioma. Material: PBMCs, obtained from a glioma patient whose treatment included an IDH1 peptide vaccine. The CDR3 region is CASSYQGGSSYEQYF. DNA of the CDR3: TGTGCCAGCAGCTACCAAGGGGGGAGCTCCTACGAGCAGTACTTC.